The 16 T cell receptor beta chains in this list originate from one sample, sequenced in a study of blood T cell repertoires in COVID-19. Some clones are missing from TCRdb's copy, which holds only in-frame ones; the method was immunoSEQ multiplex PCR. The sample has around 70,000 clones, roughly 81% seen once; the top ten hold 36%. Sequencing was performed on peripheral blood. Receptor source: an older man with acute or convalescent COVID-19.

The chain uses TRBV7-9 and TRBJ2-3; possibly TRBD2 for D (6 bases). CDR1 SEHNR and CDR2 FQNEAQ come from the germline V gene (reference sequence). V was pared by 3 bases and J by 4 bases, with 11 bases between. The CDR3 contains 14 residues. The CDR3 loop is CASSFGGVADTQYF. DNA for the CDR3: TGTGCCAGCAGCTTCGGCGGGGTAGCAGATACGCAGTATTTT.

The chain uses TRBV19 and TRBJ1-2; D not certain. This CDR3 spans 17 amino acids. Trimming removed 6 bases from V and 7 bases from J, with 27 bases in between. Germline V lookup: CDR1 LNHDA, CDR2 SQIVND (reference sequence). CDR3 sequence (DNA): TGTGCCAGTAGCCTTCTTGTTAGGCAGAAGATGTCTAGTGGCTACACCTTC. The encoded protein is CASSLLVRQKMSSGYTF. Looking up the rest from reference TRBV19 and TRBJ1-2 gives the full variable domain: DGGITQSPKYLFRKEGQNVTLSCEQNLNHDAMYWYRQDPGQGLRLIYYSQIVNDFQKGDIAEGYSVSREKKESFPLTVTSAQKNPTAFYLCASSLLVRQKMSSGYTFGSGTRLTVV.

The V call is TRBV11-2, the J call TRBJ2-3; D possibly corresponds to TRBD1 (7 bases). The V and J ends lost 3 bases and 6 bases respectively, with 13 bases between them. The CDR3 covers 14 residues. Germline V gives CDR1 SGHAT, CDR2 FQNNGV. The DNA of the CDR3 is TGTGCCAGCAGCTTTAGACAGGGAGGCGATACGCAGTATTTT. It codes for CASSFRQGGDTQYF.

The CDR3 sequence: CASSYQPRLAGGGEQFF. CDR3 bases: TGTGCCAGCAGTTACCAACCTCGACTAGCGGGAGGGGGTGAGCAGTTCTTC. This chain connects TRBV6-2 or TRBV6-3 to TRBJ2-1; 14 bases map to TRBD2. The CDR3 contains 17 residues. V was clipped by 2 bases and J by 9 bases; unmatched bases: 9. The germline V gene has CDR1 MNHEY and CDR2 SVGEGT.

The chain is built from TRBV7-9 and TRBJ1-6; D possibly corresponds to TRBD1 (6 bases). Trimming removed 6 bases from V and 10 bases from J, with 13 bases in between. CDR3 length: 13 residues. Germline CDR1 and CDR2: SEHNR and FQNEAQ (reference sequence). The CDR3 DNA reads TGTGCCAGCAGGTCAACAGGGCCCTCACCCCTCCACTTT. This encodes CASRSTGPSPLHF.

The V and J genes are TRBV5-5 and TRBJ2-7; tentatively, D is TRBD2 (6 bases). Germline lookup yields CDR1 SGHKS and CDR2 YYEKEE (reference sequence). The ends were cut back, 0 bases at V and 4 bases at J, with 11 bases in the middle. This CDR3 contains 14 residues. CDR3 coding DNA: TGTGCCAGCAGCTTGGAAGCAGGGAGGTACGAGCAGTACTTC. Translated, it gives CASSLEAGRYEQYF.

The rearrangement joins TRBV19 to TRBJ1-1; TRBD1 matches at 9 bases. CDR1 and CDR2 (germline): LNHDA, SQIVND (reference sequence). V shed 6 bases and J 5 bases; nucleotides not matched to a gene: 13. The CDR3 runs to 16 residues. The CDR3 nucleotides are TGTGCCAGTAGGGGTGGGACAGGGAGCTCTGGGACTGAAGCTTTCTTT. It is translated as CASRGGTGSSGTEAFF.

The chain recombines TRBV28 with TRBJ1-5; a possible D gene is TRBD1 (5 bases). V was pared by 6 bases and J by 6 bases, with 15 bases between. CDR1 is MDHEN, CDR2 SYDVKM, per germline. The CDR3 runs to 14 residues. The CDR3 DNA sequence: TGTGCCAGCAGAACCTTCGGGGGTGGTCAGCCCCAGCATTTT. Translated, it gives CASRTFGGGQPQHF.

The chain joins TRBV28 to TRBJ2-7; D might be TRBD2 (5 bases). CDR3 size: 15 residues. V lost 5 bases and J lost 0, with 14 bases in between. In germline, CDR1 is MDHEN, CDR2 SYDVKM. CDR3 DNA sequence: TGTGCCAGCAGTCCCCCCGACTACCGCTCCTACGAGCAGTACTTC. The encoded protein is CASSPPDYRSYEQYF. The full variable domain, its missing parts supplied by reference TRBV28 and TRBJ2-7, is DVKVTQSSRYLVKRTGEKVFLECVQDMDHENMFWYRQDPGLGLRLIYFSYDVKMKEKGDIPEGYSVSREKKERFSLILESASTNQTSMYLCASSPPDYRSYEQYFGPGTRLTVT.

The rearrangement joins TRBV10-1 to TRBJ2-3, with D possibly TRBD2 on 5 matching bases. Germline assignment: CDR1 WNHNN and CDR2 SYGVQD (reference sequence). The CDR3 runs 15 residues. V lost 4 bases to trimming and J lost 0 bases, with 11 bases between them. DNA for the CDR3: TGCGCCAGCAGTGCGGGGAGAACTAGCACAGATACGCAGTATTTT. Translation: CASSAGRTSTDTQYF.

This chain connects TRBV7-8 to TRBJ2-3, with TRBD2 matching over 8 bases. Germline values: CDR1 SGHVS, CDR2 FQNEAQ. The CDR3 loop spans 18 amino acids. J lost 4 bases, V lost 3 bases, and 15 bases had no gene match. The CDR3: CASSFGWGAGEGADTQYF. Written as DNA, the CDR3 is TGTGCCAGCAGCTTCGGGTGGGGAGCGGGAGAGGGCGCAGATACGCAGTATTTT.

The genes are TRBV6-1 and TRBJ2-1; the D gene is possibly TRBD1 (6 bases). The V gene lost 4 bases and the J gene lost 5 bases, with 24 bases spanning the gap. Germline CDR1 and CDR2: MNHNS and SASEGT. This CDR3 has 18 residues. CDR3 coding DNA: TGTGCCAGCAGTGCCCGGTTACCAGGGGTCCCCCTAGACAATGAGCAGTTCTTC. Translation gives CASSARLPGVPLDNEQFF.

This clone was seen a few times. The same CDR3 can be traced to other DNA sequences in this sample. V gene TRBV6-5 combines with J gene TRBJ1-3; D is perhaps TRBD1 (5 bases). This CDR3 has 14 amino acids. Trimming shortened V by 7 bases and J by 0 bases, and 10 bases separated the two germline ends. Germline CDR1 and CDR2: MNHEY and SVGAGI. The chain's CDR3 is CASTRGSSGNTIYF. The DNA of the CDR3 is TGTGCCAGCACTAGGGGCAGCTCTGGAAACACCATATATTTT.

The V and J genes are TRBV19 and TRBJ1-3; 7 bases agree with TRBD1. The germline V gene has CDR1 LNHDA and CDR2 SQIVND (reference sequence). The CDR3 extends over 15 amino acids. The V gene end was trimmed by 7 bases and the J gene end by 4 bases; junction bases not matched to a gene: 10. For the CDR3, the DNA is TGTGCCAGTAAAACCCCCGGGACAGAGGGAAACACCATATATTTT. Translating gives CASKTPGTEGNTIYF.

CDR3 nucleotide sequence: TGTGCCAGCAGCTTGGACGGGAGGGCCAAAACAGGGGAGCTGTTTTTT. Protein: CASSLDGRAKTGELFF. V is TRBV5-6 and J is TRBJ2-2, with TRBD2 matching over 8 bases. CDR3 length: 16 amino acids. The germline V gene encodes CDR1 SGHDT and CDR2 YYEEEE. The junction had 9 bases not matched to a gene; V was cut back by 0 bases and J by 8 bases.

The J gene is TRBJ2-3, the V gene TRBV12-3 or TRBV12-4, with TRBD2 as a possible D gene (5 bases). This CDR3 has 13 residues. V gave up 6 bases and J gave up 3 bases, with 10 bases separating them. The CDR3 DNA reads TGTGCCAGCAGAACGACGGGAACAGATACGCAGTATTTT. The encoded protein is CASRTTGTDTQYF.